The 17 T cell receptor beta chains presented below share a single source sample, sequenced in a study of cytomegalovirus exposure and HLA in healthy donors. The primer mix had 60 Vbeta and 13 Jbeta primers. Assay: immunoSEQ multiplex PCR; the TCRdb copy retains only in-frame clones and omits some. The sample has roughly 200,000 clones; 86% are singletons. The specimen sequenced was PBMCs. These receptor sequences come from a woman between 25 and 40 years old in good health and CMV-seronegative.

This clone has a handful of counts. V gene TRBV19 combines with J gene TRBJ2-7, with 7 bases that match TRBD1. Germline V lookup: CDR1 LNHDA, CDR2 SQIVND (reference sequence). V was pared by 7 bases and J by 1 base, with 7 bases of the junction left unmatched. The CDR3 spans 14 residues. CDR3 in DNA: TGTGCCAGTAAAAAGAGACAGGGTTCCTACGAGCAGTACTTC. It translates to CASKKRQGSYEQYF.

The CDR3 region is CASSQVRETQYF. The CDR3 DNA is TGTGCCAGCAGCCAAGTCCGGGAGACCCAGTACTTC. The V gene is TRBV14, the J gene TRBJ2-5; D remains ambiguous. Germline loops: CDR1 SGHDN, CDR2 FVKESK. Trimming removed 1 base at V and 5 bases at J, with 5 bases between. The CDR3 consists of 12 residues.

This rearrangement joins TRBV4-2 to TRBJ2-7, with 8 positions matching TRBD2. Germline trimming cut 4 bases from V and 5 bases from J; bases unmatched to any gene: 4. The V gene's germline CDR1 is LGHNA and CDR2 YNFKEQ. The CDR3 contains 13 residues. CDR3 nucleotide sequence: TGTGCCAGCAGCCTCGGGAGGGCCGACGAGCAGTACTTC. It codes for CASSLGRADEQYF.

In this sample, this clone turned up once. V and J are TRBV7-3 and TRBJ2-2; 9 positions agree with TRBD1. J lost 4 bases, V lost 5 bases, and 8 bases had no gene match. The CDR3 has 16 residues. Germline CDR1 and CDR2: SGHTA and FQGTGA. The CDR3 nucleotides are TGTGCCAGCAGCCCTCCGGGACAGGGAAGCACCGGGGAGCTGTTTTTT. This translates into CASSPPGQGSTGELFF.

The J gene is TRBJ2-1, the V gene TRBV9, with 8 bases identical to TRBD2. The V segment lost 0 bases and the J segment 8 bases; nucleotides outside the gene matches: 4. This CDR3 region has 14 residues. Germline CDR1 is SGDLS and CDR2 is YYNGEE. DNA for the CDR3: TGTGCCAGCAGCGTAGTTGGCGGGGGGCATGAGCAGTTCTTC. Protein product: CASSVVGGGHEQFF.

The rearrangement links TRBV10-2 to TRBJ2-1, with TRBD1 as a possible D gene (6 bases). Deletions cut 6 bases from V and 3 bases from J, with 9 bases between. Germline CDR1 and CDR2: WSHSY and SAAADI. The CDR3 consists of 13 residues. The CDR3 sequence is CASSRGGYNEQFF. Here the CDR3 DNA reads TGCGCCAGCAGCAGAGGGGGCTACAATGAGCAGTTCTTC.

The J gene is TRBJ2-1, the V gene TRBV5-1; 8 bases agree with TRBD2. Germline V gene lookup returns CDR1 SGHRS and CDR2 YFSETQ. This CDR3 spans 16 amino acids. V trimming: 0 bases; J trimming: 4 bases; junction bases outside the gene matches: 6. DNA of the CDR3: TGCGCCAGCAGCTTGGCCGGGGCGGGGGGATACAATGAGCAGTTCTTC. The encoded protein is CASSLAGAGGYNEQFF.

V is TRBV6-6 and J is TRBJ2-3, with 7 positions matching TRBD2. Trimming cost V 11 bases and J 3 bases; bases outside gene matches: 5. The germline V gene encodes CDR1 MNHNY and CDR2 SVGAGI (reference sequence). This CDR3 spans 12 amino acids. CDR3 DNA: TGTGCCGCCGGCGGGGGTACAGATACGCAGTATTTT. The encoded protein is CAAGGGTDTQYF.

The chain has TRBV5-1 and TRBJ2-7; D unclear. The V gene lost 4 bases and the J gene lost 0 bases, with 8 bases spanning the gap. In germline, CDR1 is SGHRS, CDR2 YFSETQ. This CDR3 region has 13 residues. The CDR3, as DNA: TGCGCCAGCAGCCTGTCGAGCTCCTACGAGCAGTACTTC. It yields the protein CASSLSSSYEQYF.

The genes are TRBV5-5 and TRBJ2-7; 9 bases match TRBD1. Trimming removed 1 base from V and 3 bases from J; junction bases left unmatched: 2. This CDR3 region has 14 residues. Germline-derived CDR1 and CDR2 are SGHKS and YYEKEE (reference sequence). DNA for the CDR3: TGTGCCAGCAGCTTGTGGGGACAGGGCTACGAGCAGTACTTC. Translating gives CASSLWGQGYEQYF.

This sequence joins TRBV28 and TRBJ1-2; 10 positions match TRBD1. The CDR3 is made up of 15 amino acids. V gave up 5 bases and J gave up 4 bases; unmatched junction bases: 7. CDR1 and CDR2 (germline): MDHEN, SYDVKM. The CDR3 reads CASSNRTGGAYGYTF. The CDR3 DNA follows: TGTGCCAGCAGTAACAGGACAGGGGGGGCCTATGGCTACACCTTC.

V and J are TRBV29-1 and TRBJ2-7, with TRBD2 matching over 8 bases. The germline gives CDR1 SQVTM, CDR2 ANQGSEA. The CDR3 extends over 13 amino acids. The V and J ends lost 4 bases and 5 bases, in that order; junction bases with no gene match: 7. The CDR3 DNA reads TGCAGCGTTGGACTAGCGAAGCGAGACGAGCAGTACTTC. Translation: CSVGLAKRDEQYF.

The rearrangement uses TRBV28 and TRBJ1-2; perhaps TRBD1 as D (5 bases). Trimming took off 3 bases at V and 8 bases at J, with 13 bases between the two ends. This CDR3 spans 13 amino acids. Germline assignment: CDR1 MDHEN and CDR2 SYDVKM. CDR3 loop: CASSFGGARGYTF. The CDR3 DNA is TGTGCCAGCAGTTTTGGAGGGGCCCGGGGCTACACCTTC.

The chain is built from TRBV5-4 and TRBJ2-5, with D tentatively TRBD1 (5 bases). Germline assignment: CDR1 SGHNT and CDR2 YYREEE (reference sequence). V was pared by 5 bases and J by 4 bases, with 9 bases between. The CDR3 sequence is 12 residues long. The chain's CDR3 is CASSWGPETQYF. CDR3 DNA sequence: TGTGCCAGCAGTTGGGGCCCAGAGACCCAGTACTTC.

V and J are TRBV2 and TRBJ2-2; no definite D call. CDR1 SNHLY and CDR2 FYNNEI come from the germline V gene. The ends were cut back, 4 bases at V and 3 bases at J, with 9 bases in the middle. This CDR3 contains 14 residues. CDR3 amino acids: CASSVLSDTGELFF. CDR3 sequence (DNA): TGTGCCAGCAGTGTTCTATCGGACACCGGGGAGCTGTTTTTT.

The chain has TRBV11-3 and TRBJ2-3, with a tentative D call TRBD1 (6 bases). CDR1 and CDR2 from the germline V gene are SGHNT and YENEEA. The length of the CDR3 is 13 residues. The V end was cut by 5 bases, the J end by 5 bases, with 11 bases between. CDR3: CASSALGGDTQYF. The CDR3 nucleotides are TGTGCCAGCAGCGCTCTAGGGGGAGATACGCAGTATTTT.

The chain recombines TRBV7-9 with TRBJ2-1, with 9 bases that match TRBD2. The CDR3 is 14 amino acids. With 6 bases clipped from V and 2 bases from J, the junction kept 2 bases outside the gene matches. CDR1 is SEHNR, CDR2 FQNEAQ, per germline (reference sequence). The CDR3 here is CASRGTSTYNEQFF. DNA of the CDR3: TGTGCCAGCAGGGGGACTAGCACCTACAATGAGCAGTTCTTC.